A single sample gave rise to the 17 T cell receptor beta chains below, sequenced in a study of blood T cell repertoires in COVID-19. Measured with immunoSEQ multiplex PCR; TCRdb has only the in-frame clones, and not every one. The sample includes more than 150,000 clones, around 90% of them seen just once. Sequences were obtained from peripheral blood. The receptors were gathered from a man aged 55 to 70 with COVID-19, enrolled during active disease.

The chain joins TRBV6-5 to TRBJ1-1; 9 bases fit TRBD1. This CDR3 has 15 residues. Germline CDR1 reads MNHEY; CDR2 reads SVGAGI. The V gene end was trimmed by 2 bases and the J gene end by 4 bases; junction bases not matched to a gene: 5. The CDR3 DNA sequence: TGTGCCAGCAGTTACCCCACAGGGGGCATCACTGAAGCTTTCTTT. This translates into CASSYPTGGITEAFF.

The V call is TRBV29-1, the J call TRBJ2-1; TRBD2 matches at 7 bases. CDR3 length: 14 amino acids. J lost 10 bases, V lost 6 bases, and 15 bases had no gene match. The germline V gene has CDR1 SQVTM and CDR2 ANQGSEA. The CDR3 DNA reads TGCAGCGTAACTCAGGGACTACATCGTTCGGAGCAGTTCTTC. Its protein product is CSVTQGLHRSEQFF.

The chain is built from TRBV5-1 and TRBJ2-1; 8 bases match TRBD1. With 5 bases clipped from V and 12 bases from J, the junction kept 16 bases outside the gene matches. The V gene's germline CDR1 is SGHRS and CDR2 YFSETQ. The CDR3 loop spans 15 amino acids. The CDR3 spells CASRLGTGDTWAQFF. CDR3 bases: TGCGCCAGCAGACTAGGGACAGGCGATACCTGGGCGCAGTTCTTC.

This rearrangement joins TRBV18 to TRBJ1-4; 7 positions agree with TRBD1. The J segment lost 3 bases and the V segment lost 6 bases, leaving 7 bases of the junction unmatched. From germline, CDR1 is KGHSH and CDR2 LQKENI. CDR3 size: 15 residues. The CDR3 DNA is TGTGCCAGCTCCTCCCAGAGGGGGCCTAATGAAAAACTGTTTTTT. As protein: CASSSQRGPNEKLFF. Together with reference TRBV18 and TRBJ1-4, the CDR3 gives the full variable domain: NAGVMQNPRHLVRRRGQEARLRCSPMKGHSHVYWYRQLPEEGLKFMVYLQKENIIDESGMPKERFSAEFPKEGPSILRIQQVVRGDSAAYFCASSSQRGPNEKLFFGSGTQLSVL.

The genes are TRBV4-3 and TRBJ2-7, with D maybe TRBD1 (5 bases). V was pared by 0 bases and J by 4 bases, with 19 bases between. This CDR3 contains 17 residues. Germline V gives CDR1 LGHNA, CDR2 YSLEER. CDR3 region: CASSQERGQGMPYEQYF. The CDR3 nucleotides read TGCGCCAGCAGCCAAGAAAGGGGCCAGGGCATGCCTTACGAGCAGTACTTC.

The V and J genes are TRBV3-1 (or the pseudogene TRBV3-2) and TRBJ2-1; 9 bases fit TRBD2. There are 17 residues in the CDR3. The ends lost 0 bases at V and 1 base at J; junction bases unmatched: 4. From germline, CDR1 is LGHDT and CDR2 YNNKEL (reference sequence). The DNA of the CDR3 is TGTGCCAGCAGCCAAGATTTAGCGGGAGCTTCCTACAATGAGCAGTTCTTC. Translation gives CASSQDLAGASYNEQFF.

The CDR3 DNA follows: TGTGCCAGCAGCGTACGGGACAGGAACACTGAAGCTTTCTTT. It yields the protein CASSVRDRNTEAFF. This chain connects TRBV9 to TRBJ1-1, with 7 nucleotides matching TRBD1. V lost 1 base, J lost 1 base, and 1 base stayed unmatched. The CDR3 has 14 residues. The germline CDR1 and CDR2 sequences are SGDLS and YYNGEE. The whole variable domain, filled in from reference TRBV9 and TRBJ1-1, reads DSGVTQTPKHLITATGQRVTLRCSPRSGDLSVYWYQQSLDQGLQFLIQYYNGEERAKGNILERFSAQQFPDLHSELNLSSLELGDSALYFCASSVRDRNTEAFFGQGTRLTVV.

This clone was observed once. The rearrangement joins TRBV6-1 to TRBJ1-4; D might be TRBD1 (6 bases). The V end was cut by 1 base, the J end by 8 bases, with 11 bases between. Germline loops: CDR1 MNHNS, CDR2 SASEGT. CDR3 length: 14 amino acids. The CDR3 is CASSEGGRWEKLFF. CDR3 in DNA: TGTGCCAGCAGTGAAGGGGGGCGTTGGGAAAAACTGTTTTTT.

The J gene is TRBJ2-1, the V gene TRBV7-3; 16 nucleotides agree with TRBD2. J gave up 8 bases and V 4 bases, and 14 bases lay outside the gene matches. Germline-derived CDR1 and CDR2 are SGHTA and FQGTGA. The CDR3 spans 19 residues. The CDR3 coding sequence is TGTGCCAGCAGCTCAACCCCGGGACTAGCGGGAGGGCCATTCTATGAGCAGTTCTTC. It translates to CASSSTPGLAGGPFYEQFF.

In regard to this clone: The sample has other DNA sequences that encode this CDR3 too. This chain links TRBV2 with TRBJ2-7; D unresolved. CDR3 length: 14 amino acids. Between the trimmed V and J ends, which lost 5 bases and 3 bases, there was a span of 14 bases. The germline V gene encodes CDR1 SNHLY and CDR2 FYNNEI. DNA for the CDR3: TGTGCCAGCAGTTTTTCCCCAACGGGCTACGAGCAGTACTTC. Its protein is CASSFSPTGYEQYF.

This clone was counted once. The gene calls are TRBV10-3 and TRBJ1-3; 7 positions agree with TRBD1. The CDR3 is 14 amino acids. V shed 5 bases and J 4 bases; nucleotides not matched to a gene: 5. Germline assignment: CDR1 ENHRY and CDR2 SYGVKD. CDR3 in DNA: TGTGCCATCAGTACCGGGACAGAAGGAAACACCATATATTTT. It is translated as CAISTGTEGNTIYF.

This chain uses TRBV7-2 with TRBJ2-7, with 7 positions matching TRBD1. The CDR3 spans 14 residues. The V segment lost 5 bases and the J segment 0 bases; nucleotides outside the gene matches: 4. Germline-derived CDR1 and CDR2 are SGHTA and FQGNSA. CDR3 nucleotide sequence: TGTGCCAGCAGCGGACAGGTTACCTCCTACGAGCAGTACTTC. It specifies CASSGQVTSYEQYF.

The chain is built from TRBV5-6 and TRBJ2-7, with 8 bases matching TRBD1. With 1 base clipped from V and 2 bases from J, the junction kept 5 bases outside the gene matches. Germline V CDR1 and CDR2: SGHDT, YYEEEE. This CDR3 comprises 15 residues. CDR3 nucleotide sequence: TGTGCCAGCAGCTTGTCCAGGGGGCTGACCTACGAGCAGTACTTC. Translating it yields CASSLSRGLTYEQYF.

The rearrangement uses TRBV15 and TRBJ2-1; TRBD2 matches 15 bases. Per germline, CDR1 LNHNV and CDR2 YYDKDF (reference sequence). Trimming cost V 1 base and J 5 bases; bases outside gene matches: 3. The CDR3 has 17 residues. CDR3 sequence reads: CATSRGGTSGRHNEQFF. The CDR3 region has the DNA TGTGCCACCAGCAGAGGGGGGACTAGCGGGAGGCACAATGAGCAGTTCTTC.

The DNA for the CDR3 is TGTGCCAGCAGCCTCACTGCGGGACGGGCCTACGAGCAGTACTTC. It translates to CASSLTAGRAYEQYF. The chain links TRBV3-1 (or the pseudogene TRBV3-2) to TRBJ2-7, with a possible D match to TRBD2 (6 bases). The V gene's germline CDR1 is LGHDT and CDR2 YNNKEL (reference sequence). The V gene lost 4 bases and the J gene lost 2 bases, with 15 bases spanning the gap. This CDR3 has 15 amino acids.

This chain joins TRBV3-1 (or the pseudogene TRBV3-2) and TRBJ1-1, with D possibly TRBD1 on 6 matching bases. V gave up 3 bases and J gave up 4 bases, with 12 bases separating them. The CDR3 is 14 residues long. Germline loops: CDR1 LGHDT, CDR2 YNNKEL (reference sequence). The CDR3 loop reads CASSHPGAGTEAFF. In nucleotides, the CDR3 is TGTGCCAGCAGCCACCCAGGGGCCGGCACTGAAGCTTTCTTT.

The DNA for the CDR3 is TGTGCCAGCAGCAATGGACAGGGCTCTGGAAACACCATATATTTT. Its translation is CASSNGQGSGNTIYF. The V and J genes are TRBV7-4 and TRBJ1-3, with 8 bases fitting TRBD1. V shed 5 bases, J shed 0 bases, and the junction held 3 bases outside the gene matches. Germline lookup yields CDR1 SGHVT and CDR2 SQSDAQ. This CDR3 region has 15 residues.